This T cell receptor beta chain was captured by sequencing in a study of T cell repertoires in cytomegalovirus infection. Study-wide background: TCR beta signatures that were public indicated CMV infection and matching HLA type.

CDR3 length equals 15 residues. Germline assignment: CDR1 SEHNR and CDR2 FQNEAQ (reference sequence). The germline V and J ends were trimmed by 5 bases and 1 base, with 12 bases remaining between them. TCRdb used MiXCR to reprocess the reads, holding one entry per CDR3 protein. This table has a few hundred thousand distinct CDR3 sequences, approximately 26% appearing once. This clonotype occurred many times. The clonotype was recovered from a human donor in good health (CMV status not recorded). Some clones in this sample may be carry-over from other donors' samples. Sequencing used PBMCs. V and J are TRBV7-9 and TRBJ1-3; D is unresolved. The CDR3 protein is CASSRAGVSGNTIYF. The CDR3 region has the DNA TGTGCCAGCAGCCGCGCGGGCGTTTCTGGAAACACCATATATTTT.